Given below is one T cell receptor beta chain in context. Its target is not known. This sample stems from a study of cytomegalovirus exposure and HLA in healthy donors. Amplification used 60 Vbeta primers and 13 Jbeta primers. Using immunoSEQ multiplex PCR, the repertoire was profiled, and TCRdb retains in-frame clones only, with some absent. Of 200,000 to 250,000 clones in the sample, 82% were seen once. Broader study findings: TCR beta chain V- and J-gene trimming was linked, in a later analysis, to a missense variant in DCLRE1C. Later analysis found that TCR beta chains associated with HLA were more clonally expanded than other, equally common chains. Sequencing depth across donors, presence/absence analyses assumed, was roughly uniform. Cytomegalovirus-associated TCR beta chains were listed, numbering roughly 150.

The CDR3 is 19 residues long. V shed 0 bases, J shed 5 bases, and the junction held 11 bases outside the gene matches. Germline V gene data show CDR1 as LGHNA and CDR2 as YSLEER. The sequencing sample was made of PBMCs. This TCR was sampled from a woman between 40 and 50 years old in good health and CMV-seropositive. This chain connects TRBV4-3 to TRBJ2-3; 13 bases are shared with TRBD2. Here the CDR3 reads CASSQDMGGLAGARDTQYF. CDR3 DNA: TGCGCCAGCAGCCAAGATATGGGAGGACTAGCGGGAGCACGAGATACGCAGTATTTT.